This TCR beta chain was observed in a study of blood T cell repertoires in COVID-19. Across the whole study: Samples of COVID-19 (acute and convalescent) were obtained from the United States, Italy and Spain. T cells, B-cell-depleted T cells, or PBMCs provided the cDNA or gDNA that served as material.

The CDR3 length is 14 residues. Germline CDR1 and CDR2: WSHSY and SAAADI. The trim removed 2 bases at V and 3 bases at J, leaving 2 bases unmatched. TCRdb's copy holds only in-frame clones and misses some; the assay was immunoSEQ multiplex PCR. Found here are 250,000 to 300,000 clones, roughly 90% of them singletons; the top ten hold around 12%. The sequence was obtained from a woman aged 55-70 years with acute or convalescent COVID-19. The V gene is TRBV10-2, the J gene TRBJ1-2; 8 nucleotides align to TRBD1. The sequencing sample was made of peripheral blood. CDR3 bases: TGCGCCAGCAGTGAGAGGACAGGGCACTATGGCTACACCTTC. Protein: CASSERTGHYGYTF.